This TCR beta chain is drawn from a study of high-grade serous ovarian cancer treatment subgroups. Study-level information: Samples averaged around 14,000 reads and around 7,000 unique TCR beta rearrangements.

Tumor tissue was taken before any definitive surgery or chemotherapy was given. Study findings and constraints: TCR relatedness rose with neoantigen level and trended with mutation load. Repertoire analysis covered CDR3 alone, not CDR1 or CDR2.

Here immunoSEQ multiplex PCR was the method, and the copy in TCRdb shows in-frame clones only, minus some. The sample has under 1,500 clones, roughly 80% seen once. Trimming took off 3 bases at V and 6 bases at J, with 15 bases between the two ends. The CDR3 is 15 amino acids. CDR1 SGHRS and CDR2 YFSETQ come from the germline V gene. As to this clone: What it binds is unknown.

The rearrangement joins TRBV5-1 to TRBJ1-4; weak D call: TRBD1 (6 bases). This TCR came from a human donor with high-grade serous ovarian cancer. Sequences were obtained from tumor tissue. The CDR3 reads CASSWSGTWDEKLFF. CDR3 DNA sequence: TGCGCCAGCAGCTGGTCCGGGACATGGGATGAAAAACTGTTTTTT.